This TCR beta chain was sequenced during a study of CD8+ T cells in alopecia areata. Remarks on this clone: The antigen remains unidentified.

PBMC-derived CD4+ and CD8+ T cells were sorted. Study conclusions and caveats: Relative to mice, TCR sharing across patients was less clear, a difference possibly HLA-related. Clonality was higher in lesional than normal scalp, especially in alopecia totalis/universalis. Normal skin contains resident alphabeta T cells, and these are also sequenced in scalp samples.

RNA extraction and reverse transcription yielded cDNA as sequencing template. Method: immunoSEQ multiplex PCR; TCRdb's copy keeps in-frame clones and lacks some. Found here are around 150,000 clones, approximately 56% of them singletons; the top ten hold 36%. Germline loops: CDR1 GTSNPN, CDR2 SVGIG (reference sequence). This CDR3 region has 15 residues. V shed 1 base and J shed 5 bases, with 17 bases lying between them. Source material: CD8+ T cells sorted from blood. The chain joins TRBV30 to TRBJ1-1; D gene ambiguous. The origin of this receptor is a human donor in good health. In DNA, the CDR3 is TGTGCCTGGAGTGACCCGGTGGAGGGAGGGACTGAAGCTTTCTTT. Its translation: CAWSDPVEGGTEAFF.